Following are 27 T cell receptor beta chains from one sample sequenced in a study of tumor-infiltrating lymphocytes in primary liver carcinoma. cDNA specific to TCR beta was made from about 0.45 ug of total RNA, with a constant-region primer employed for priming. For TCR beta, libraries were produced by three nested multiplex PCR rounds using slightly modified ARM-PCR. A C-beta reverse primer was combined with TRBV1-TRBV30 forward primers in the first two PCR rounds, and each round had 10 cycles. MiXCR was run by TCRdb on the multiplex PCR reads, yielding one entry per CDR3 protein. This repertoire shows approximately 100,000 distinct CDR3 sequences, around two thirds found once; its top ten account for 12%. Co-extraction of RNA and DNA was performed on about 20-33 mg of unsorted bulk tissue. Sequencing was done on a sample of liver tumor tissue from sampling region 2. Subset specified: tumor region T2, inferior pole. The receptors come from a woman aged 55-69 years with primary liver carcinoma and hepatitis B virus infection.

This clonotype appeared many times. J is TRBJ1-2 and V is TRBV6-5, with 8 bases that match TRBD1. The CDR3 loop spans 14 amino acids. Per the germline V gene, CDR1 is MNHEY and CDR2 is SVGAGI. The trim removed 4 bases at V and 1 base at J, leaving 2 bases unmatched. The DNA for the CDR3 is TGTGCCAGCAGTTCAGGGGGCGGTAACTATGGCTACACCTTC. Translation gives CASSSGGGNYGYTF.

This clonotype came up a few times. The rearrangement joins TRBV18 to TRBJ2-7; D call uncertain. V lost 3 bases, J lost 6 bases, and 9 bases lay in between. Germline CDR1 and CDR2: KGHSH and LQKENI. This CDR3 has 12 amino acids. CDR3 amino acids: CASSPAQTEQYF. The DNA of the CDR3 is TGTGCCAGCTCACCCGCACAGACCGAGCAGTACTTC.

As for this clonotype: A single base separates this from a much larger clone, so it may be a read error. The CDR3: CALSPFGHEQYF. Here the CDR3 DNA reads TGTGCCTTGAGTCCCTTTGGCCACGAGCAGTACTTC. The rearrangement joins TRBV30 to TRBJ2-7, with D uncertain. The CDR3 sequence is 12 residues long. The germline gives CDR1 GTSNPN, CDR2 SVGIG (reference sequence).

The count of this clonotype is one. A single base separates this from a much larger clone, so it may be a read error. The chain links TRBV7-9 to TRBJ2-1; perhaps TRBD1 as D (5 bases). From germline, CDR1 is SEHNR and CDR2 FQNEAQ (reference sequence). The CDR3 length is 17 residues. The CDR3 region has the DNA TGTGCCAGCACCTTAGGTAGACAGCTCAGCTCCTACAATGAGCAGTTCTTC. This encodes CASTLGRQLSSYNEQFF.

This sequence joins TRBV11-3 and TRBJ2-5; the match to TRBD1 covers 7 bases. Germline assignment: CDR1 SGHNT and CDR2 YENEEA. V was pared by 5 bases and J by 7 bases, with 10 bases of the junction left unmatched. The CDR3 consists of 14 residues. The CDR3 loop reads CASSRDRERGTQYF. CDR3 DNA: TGTGCCAGCAGCCGAGACAGGGAGCGAGGGACCCAGTACTTC.

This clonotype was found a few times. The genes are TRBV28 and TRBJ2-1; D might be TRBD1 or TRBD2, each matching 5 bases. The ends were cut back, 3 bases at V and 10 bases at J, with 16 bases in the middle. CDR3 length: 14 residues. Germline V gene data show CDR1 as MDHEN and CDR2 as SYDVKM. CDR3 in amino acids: CASSFPGTGKEQFF. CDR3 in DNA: TGTGCCAGCAGTTTCCCCGGGACCGGAAAGGAGCAGTTCTTC.

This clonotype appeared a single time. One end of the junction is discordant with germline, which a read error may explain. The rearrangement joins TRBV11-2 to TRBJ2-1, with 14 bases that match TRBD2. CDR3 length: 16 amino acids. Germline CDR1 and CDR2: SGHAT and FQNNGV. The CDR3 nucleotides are TGTGCCAGCAACAGGAGACTAGCGGGAGGGCCGGGGGATGAGCAGTTC. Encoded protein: CASNRRLAGGPGDEQF.

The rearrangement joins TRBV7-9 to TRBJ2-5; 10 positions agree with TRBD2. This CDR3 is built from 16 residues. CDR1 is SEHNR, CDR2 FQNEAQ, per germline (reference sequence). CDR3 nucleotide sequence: TGTGTCAGAAGCTTTATAGCGGGAGGTTCGGGAGAGACCCAGTACTTC. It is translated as CVRSFIAGGSGETQYF.

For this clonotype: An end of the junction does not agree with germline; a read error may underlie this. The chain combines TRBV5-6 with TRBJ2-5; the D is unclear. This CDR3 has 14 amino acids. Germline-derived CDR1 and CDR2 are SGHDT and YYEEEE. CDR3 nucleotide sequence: TGTGCCGGCAGCTTGTACGCCAAAAGAGAGACCCAGTACTTC. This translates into CAGSLYAKRETQYF.

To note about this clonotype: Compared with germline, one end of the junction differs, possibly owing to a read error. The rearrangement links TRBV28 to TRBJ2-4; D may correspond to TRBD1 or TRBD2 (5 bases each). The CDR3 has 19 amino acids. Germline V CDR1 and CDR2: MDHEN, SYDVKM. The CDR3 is CASRDPPGQTSLAKTIQYF. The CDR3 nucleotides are TGTGCCAGCAGAGACCCCCCTGGACAAACAAGCCTAGCCAAAACCATTCAGTACTTC.

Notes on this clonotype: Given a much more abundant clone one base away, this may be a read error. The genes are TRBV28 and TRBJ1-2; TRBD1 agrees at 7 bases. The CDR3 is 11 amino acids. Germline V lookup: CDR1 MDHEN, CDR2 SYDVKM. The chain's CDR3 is CDSGTVYGYTF. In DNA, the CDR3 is TGTGACAGCGGGACAGTCTATGGCTACACCTTC.

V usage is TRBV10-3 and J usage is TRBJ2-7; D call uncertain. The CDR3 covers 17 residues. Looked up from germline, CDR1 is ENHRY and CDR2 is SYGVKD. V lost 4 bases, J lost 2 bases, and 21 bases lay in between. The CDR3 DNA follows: TGTGCCATCAGTGGATCAGAATCCCAGGCGAGCACCTACGAGCAGTACTTC. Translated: CAISGSESQASTYEQYF.

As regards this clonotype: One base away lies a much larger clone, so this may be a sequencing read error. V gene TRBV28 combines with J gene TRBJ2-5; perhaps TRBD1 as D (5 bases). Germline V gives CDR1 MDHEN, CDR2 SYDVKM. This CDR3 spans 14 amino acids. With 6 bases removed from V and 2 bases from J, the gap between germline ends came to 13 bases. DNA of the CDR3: TGTGCCAGCAGCCGACAGACGATACAAGAGACCCAGTACTTC. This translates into CASSRQTIQETQYF.

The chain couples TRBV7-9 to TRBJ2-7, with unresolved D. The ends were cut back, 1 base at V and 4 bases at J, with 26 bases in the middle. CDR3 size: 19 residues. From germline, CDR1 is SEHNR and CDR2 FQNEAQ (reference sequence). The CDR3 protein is CASSLVWVVTPDHPYEQYF. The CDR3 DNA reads TGTGCCAGCAGCTTAGTGTGGGTCGTGACTCCCGACCACCCTTACGAGCAGTACTTC.

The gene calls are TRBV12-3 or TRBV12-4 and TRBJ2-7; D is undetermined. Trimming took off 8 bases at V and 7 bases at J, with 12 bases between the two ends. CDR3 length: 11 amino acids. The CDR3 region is CASCLGREQYF. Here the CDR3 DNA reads TGTGCCAGCTGCTTAGGGCGGGAGCAGTACTTC.

CDR3 in amino acids: CASSSGGAQDWTEAFF. CDR3 coding DNA: TGTGCCAGCAGTAGCGGAGGGGCCCAGGATTGGACTGAAGCTTTCTTT. The chain combines TRBV6-5 with TRBJ1-1, with a tentative D call TRBD1 (5 bases). This CDR3 has 16 amino acids. Trimming took off 5 bases at V and 5 bases at J, with 21 bases between the two ends. The germline V gene has CDR1 MNHEY and CDR2 SVGAGI.

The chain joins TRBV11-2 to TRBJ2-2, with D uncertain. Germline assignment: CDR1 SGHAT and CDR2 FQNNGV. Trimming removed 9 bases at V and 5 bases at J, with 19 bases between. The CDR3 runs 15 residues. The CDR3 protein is CASSPPRGPTGELFF. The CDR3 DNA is TGTGCCAGTAGCCCTCCGCGTGGACCGACCGGGGAGCTGTTTTTT.

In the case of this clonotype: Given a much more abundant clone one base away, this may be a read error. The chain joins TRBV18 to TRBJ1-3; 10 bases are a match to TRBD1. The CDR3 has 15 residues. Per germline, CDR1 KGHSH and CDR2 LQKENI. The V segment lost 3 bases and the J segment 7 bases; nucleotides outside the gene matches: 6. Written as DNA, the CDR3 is TGTGCCAGCTCACCTCATGACAGGGGGCATAACACCATATATTTT. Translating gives CASSPHDRGHNTIYF.

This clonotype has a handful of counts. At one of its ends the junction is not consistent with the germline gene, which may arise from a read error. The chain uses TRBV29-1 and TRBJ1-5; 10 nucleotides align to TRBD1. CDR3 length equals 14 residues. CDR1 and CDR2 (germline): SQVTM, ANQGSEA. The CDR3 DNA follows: TGCAGCGTTGCGGGACAGGGGATGGGTCAGCCCCAGTGTTTT. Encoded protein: CSVAGQGMGQPQCF.

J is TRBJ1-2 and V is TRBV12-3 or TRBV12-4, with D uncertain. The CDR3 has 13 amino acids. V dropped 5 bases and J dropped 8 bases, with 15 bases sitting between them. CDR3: CASSPTDPWGYTF. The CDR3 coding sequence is TGTGCCAGCAGTCCTACCGACCCTTGGGGCTACACCTTC.

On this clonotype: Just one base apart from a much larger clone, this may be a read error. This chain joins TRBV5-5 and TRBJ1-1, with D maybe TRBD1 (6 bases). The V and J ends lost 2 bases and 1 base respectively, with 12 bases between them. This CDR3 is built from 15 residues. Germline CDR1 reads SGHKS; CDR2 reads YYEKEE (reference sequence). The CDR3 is CASSFGSRGNTEAFF. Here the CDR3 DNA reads TGTGCCAGCAGCTTTGGATCCAGGGGGAACACTGAAGCTTTCTTT.

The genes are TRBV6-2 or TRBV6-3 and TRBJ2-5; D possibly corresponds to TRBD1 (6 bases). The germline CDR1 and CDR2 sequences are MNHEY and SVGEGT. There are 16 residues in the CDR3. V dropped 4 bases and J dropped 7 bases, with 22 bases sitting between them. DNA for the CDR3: TGTGCCAGCAGTTCGAGGTGGACAGTGGAATTGGGGACCCAGTACTTC. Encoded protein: CASSSRWTVELGTQYF.

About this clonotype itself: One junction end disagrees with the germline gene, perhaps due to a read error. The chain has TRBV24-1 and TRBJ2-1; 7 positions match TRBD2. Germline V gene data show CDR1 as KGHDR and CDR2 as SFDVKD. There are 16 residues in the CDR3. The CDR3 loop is CATSATDGGSYDEQFF. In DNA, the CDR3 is TGTGCTACCAGTGCCACCGACGGCGGGAGTTACGATGAACAGTTCTTC.

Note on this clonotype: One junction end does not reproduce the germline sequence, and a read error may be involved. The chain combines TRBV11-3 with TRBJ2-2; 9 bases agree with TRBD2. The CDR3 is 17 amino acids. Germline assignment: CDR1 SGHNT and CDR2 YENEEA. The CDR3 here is CYISIGRLAGNTGELFF. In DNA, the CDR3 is TGTTACATCAGCATAGGCAGGCTAGCGGGAAACACCGGGGAGCTGTTTTTC.

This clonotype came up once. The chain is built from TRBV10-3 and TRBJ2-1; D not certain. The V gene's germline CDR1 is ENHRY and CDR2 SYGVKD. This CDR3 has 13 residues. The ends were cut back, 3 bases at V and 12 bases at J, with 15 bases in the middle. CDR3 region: CAISDHNGGGQFF. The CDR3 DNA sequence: TGTGCCATCAGTGACCACAATGGTGGCGGGCAGTTCTTC.

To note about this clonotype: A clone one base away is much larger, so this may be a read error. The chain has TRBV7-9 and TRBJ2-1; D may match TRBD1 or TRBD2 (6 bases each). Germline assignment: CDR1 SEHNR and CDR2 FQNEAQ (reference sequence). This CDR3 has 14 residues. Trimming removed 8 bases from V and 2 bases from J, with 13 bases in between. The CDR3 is CASAGTWTYNEQFF. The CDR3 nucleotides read TGTGCCAGCGCGGGGACATGGACCTACAATGAGCAGTTCTTC.

The CDR3 region has the DNA TGTGCCAGCAGTTACGCGAGGAGCGGAGGCTATAATGAGCAGTTCTTC. It yields the protein CASSYARSGGYNEQFF. This sequence joins TRBV12-3 or TRBV12-4 and TRBJ2-1, with D tentatively TRBD2 (5 bases). Trimming left V 4 bases short and J 7 bases short, with 20 bases between. This CDR3 contains 16 residues.